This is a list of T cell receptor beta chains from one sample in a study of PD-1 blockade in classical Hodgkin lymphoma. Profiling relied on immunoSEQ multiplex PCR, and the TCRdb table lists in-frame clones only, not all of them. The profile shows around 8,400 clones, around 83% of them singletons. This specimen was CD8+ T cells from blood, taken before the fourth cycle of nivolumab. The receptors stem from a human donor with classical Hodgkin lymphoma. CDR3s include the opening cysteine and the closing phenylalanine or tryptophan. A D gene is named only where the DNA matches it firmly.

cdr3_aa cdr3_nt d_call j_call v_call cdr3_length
CASSPGGVGYTF TGTGCCAGCAGTCCTGGGGGGGTCGGCTACACCTTC - TRBJ1-2 TRBV6-6 12
CASSYDLAGSNEQFF TGTGCCAGCAGTTACGACCTAGCGGGGTCCAATGAGCAGTTCTTC TRBD2 TRBJ2-1 TRBV6-6 15
CASSVTGGDYNEQFF TGTGCCAGCAGCGTAACCGGGGGGGACTACAATGAGCAGTTCTTC TRBD2 TRBJ2-1 TRBV9 15
CASRRFGSTQETQYF TGTGCCAGCAGGCGTTTTGGGTCAACACAAGAGACCCAGTACTTC - TRBJ2-5 TRBV6-4 15
CASSLVLRGAEPQHF TGTGCCAGCAGCTTAGTTCTCAGGGGCGCGGAGCCCCAGCATTTT - TRBJ1-5 TRBV7-8 15
CASSPPYTDTQYF TGTGCCAGCTCACCACCTTACACAGATACGCAGTATTTT - TRBJ2-3 TRBV18 13
CAISESPYLGNEKLFF TGTGCCATCAGTGAGTCCCCATATCTGGGGAATGAAAAACTGTTTTTT - TRBJ1-4 TRBV10-3 16
CASSLGGWGTEAFF TGTGCCAGCAGCTTGGGGGGTTGGGGCACTGAAGCTTTCTTT - TRBJ1-1 TRBV11-2 14
CASSLGRGTKNIQYF TGTGCCAGCAGCTTAGGGAGAGGAACCAAAAACATTCAGTACTTC - TRBJ2-4 TRBV11-2 15
CASSINPRGQQNEQYF TGTGCCAGTAGTATAAACCCTCGAGGACAGCAGAACGAGCAGTACTTC - TRBJ2-7 TRBV19 16
CAWSSGLTDEQFF TGTGCCTGGAGTTCCGGGCTTACCGATGAGCAGTTCTTC - TRBJ2-1 TRBV30 13